The clone carrying this T cell receptor (beta chain) was seen ten or more times. What it binds is not known. The data belong to a study of T-cell memory formation after mild COVID-19. Turning to the study itself: Most TCR clusters belonged to a single donor.

Germline CDR1 is SNHLY and CDR2 is FYNNEI. CDR3 length equals 15 residues. Trimming shortened V by 4 bases and J by 2 bases, and 13 bases separated the two germline ends. 5'RACE with constant-segment primers built TCRalpha and TCRbeta cDNA libraries with UMIs. TCRdb re-called the 5' RACE reads through MiXCR, storing one row per CDR3 protein. The table includes a few hundred thousand distinct CDR3 sequences, 25% to 30% detected once. Study outcomes and limitations: Cross-reactive memory seemingly joined, as some responding clones were found in pre-infection memory.

The source of this sequence is an adult woman who had mild COVID-19 (a few samples of this study predate the infection). Cell type and time point are not known. Material: PBMCs or a T cell subset sorted from them (not recorded which). The chain recombines TRBV2 with TRBJ2-3, with TRBD1 as a possible D gene (5 bases). In DNA, the CDR3 is TGTGCCAGCAGTGGGACACCCTGGAACACAGATACGCAGTATTTT. Residues: CASSGTPWNTDTQYF.